The entry below gives a single T cell receptor (beta chain) sequence along with its context. This CDR3 has 15 residues. V lost 5 bases to trimming and J lost 5 bases, with 15 bases between them. Germline V gives CDR1 SGHTA, CDR2 FQGTGA. This sample was included in a study of blood T cell repertoires in COVID-19. On the study more broadly: Material from acute and convalescent COVID-19 was sourced from the United States, Italy and Spain. The analysed material was cDNA or gDNA that came from T cells, B-cell-depleted T cells, or PBMCs.

Authors' processing steps: Amplification with reference gene primers provided the estimates of nucleated cell counts. TCRdb's table, derived via immunoSEQ multiplex PCR, lists solely in-frame clones and lacks some. V and J calls and clone size come straight from that table; D and trimming were deduced from the DNA. The top ten hold 3% of the sample, which has hundreds of thousands of clones, roughly nine tenths seen once. This chain connects TRBV7-3 to TRBJ2-2; perhaps TRBD2 as D (6 bases). Sequenced sample: peripheral blood. This TCR was sampled from a man younger than 35 with active or convalescent COVID-19. In DNA, the CDR3 is TGTGCCAGCAGCCAGATGGGACTGTCGACCGGGGAGCTGTTTTTT. This translates into CASSQMGLSTGELFF.